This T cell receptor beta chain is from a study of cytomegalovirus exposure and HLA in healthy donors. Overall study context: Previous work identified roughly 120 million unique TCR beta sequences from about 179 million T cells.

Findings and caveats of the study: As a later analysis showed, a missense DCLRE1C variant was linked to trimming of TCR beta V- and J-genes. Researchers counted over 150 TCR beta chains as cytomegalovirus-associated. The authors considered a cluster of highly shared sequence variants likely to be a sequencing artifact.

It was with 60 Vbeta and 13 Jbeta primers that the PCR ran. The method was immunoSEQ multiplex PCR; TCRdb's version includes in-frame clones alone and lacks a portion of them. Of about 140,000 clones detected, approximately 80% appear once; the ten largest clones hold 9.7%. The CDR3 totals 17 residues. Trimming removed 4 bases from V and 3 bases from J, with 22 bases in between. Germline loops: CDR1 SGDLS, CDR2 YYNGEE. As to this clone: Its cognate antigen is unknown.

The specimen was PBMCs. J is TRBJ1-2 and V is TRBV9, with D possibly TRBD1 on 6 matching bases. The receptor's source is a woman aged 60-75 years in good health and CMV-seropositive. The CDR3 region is CASSPQWGLGGDYGYTF. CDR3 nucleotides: TGTGCCAGCAGCCCTCAATGGGGGCTGGGGGGGGACTATGGCTACACCTTC.